The rows below give T cell receptor beta chains drawn from one sample of a study of vaccination and CD4 T cells after COVID-19. The antigens these receptors bind are not known. TCRdb fed the PCR reads into MiXCR, producing one record per CDR3 protein. The table records a few thousand distinct CDR3 sequences, over 35% of them present only once. Sequencing input: CD4+ T cells from blood, cultured in vitro. The receptors come from a human donor who had recovered from COVID-19. The CDR3 runs from the conserved cysteine through the conserved F or W. D genes are given only for firm matches. Clone size is not always given. Where it is, it says once, few, many or a class for expanded clones.

TRBJ1-5 | few | TRBV4-2 | NA | CASSQESLAGRDQPQHF | TGTGCCAGCAGCCAAGAGTCCTTGGCGGGCAGGGATCAGCCCCAGCATTTT
TRBJ1-5 | NA | TRBV4-1 | NA | CASSQERDQPQHF | TGCGCCAGCAGCCAAGAGAGGGATCAGCCCCAGCATTTT
TRBJ2-5 | NA | TRBV9 | NA | CASSVGGTPQETQYF | TGTGCCAGCAGCGTAGGGGGGACGCCGCAAGAGACCCAGTACTTC
TRBJ1-3 | NA | TRBV4-3 | NA | CASSQVPVGISGNTIYF | TGCGCCAGCAGCCAAGTGCCCGTGGGAATCTCTGGAAACACCATATATTTT
TRBJ1-4 | medium-sized | TRBV6-1 | NA | CASSRADGANEKLFF | TGTGCCAGCAGTCGGGCGGACGGAGCTAATGAAAAACTGTTTTTT
TRBJ2-2 | few | TRBV6-5 | NA | CASSYPWTDTGELFF | TGTGCCAGCAGTTACCCCTGGACTGACACCGGGGAGCTGTTTTTT
TRBJ1-4 | NA | TRBV6-1 | NA | CASTRGGADNEKLFF | TGTGCCAGCACGCGGGGGGGGGCGGATAATGAAAAACTGTTTTTT
TRBJ1-1 | few | TRBV20-1 | NA | CSANAGMNTEAFF | TGCAGTGCTAACGCTGGGATGAACACTGAAGCTTTCTTT
TRBJ2-3 | few | TRBV20-1 | NA | CSATQGFGGDTQYF | TGCAGTGCTACACAGGGGTTCGGGGGCGATACGCAGTATTTT
TRBJ2-1 | few | TRBV24-1 | TRBD2 | CATSHVAGGPGYNEQFF | TGTGCCACCAGTCACGTAGCGGGAGGGCCTGGGTACAATGAGCAGTTCTTC
TRBJ2-3 | NA | TRBV7-2 | NA | CASSLNGAADTQYF | TGTGCCAGCAGCTTAAATGGGGCGGCAGATACGCAGTATTTT
TRBJ2-2 | few | TRBV18 | TRBD2 | CASSRKREPGTGELFF | TGTGCCAGCTCAAGAAAGCGGGAGCCGGGTACCGGGGAGCTGTTTTTT
TRBJ1-6 | few | TRBV4-3 | NA | CASSQERDGFNSPLHF | TGCGCCAGCAGCCAAGAACGGGACGGCTTTAATTCACCCCTCCACTTT
TRBJ2-1 | few | TRBV7-6 | NA | CASSLEGGNYNEQFF | TGTGCCAGCAGCTTAGAAGGCGGGAATTACAATGAGCAGTTCTTC
TRBJ1-3 | once | TRBV20-1 | TRBD1 | CSARDQGQYSGNTIYF | TGCAGTGCTAGAGATCAGGGACAGTACTCTGGAAACACCATATATTTT
TRBJ2-5 | NA | TRBV6-2/TRBV6-3 | NA | CASNLDKETQYF | TGTGCCAGCAATCTGGACAAAGAGACCCAGTACTTC
TRBJ1-1 | NA | TRBV2 | NA | CASSEEVDTEAFF | TGTGCCAGCAGTGAAGAGGTGGACACTGAAGCTTTCTTT
TRBJ2-4 | NA | TRBV5-4 | NA | CASSLNREDIQYF | TGTGCCAGCAGCTTGAACAGGGAGGACATTCAGTACTTC
TRBJ2-5 | few | TRBV3-1 | NA | CATRGADQETQYF | TGTGCCACCCGTGGAGCGGACCAAGAGACCCAGTACTTC
TRBJ2-3 | NA | TRBV6-5 | TRBD2 | CASSYSLAGAGDTQYF | TGTGCCAGCAGTTACTCACTAGCGGGGGCGGGGGATACGCAGTATTTT
TRBJ2-7 | few | TRBV24-1 | TRBD2 | CATSEGLAAPYEQYF | TGTGCCACCAGTGAAGGACTAGCGGCGCCCTACGAGCAGTACTTC
TRBJ1-1 | NA | TRBV10-3 | NA | CAISDARETEAFF | TGTGCCATCAGTGATGCCCGTGAGACTGAAGCTTTCTTT
TRBJ2-1 | NA | TRBV20-1 | TRBD1 | CSAANFQPGQGAYNEQFF | TGCAGTGCTGCCAACTTCCAACCGGGACAGGGCGCCTACAATGAGCAGTTCTTC
TRBJ1-5 | NA | TRBV20-1 | NA | CSARSGGRHQPQHF | TGCAGTGCTAGAAGCGGGGGGCGGCATCAGCCCCAGCATTTT
TRBJ1-5 | few | TRBV2 | NA | CASSDDSSNQPQHF | TGTGCCAGCAGCGACGACAGTTCCAATCAGCCCCAGCATTTT
TRBJ1-1 | medium-sized | TRBV7-9 | NA | CASSPTGNTEAFF | TGTGCCAGCAGTCCTACAGGGAACACTGAAGCTTTCTTT
TRBJ1-2 | NA | TRBV3-1 | NA | CASSQGIGGISYGYTF | TGTGCCAGCAGCCAAGGGATCGGGGGAATCAGCTATGGCTACACCTTC
TRBJ2-5 | NA | TRBV24-1 | NA | CATSDGGLETQYF | TGTGCCACCAGTGATGGGGGGCTGGAGACCCAGTACTTC
TRBJ1-1 | NA | TRBV20-1 | TRBD1 | CSARDQRAGGVTEAFF | TGCAGTGCTAGAGATCAAAGGGCAGGGGGCGTCACTGAAGCTTTCTTT
TRBJ1-5 | few | TRBV28 | TRBD1 | CASSLGTGRYQPQHF | TGTGCCAGCAGTTTAGGGACAGGCCGTTATCAGCCCCAGCATTTT
TRBJ2-3 | few | TRBV2 | NA | CASSEPGYTDTQYF | TGTGCCAGCAGTGAGCCGGGGTACACAGATACGCAGTATTTT
TRBJ2-2 | once | TRBV7-2 | TRBD1 | CASSQGTGFGDTGELFF | TGCGCCAGCAGCCAAGGGACAGGGTTCGGAGACACCGGGGAGCTGTTTTTT
TRBJ2-1 | medium-sized | TRBV12-3/TRBV12-4 | TRBD2 | CASSLTSGNSEQFF | TGTGCCAGCAGTTTAACTAGCGGGAATAGTGAGCAGTTCTTC
TRBJ2-5 | NA | TRBV20-1 | TRBD2 | CSARVGAGASETQYF | TGCAGTGCTAGAGTAGGAGCGGGGGCTAGTGAGACCCAGTACTTC
TRBJ1-1 | NA | TRBV10-3 | TRBD1 | CAINGGQGLEAFF | TGTGCCATCAATGGGGGACAGGGGCTTGAAGCTTTCTTT
TRBJ1-1 | NA | TRBV18 | NA | CASSPRGTNTEAFF | TGTGCCAGCTCACCACGAGGGACGAACACTGAAGCTTTCTTT
TRBJ1-2 | NA | TRBV6-5 | NA | CASSYRGGYNYGYTF | TGTGCCAGCAGTTACCGGGGCGGATATAACTATGGCTACACCTTC
TRBJ2-7 | few | TRBV20-1 | NA | CSARDPYALPYEQYF | TGCAGTGCTAGAGATCCCTATGCTCTACCCTACGAGCAGTACTTC
TRBJ2-4 | NA | TRBV2 | TRBD1 | CASNVDRGKNIQYF | TGTGCCAGCAATGTGGACAGGGGCAAAAACATTCAGTACTTC
TRBJ1-2 | NA | TRBV12-3/TRBV12-4 | TRBD1 | CASSPRRTGGFGYTF | TGTGCCAGCAGTCCCAGGAGGACAGGGGGATTTGGCTACACCTTC
TRBJ1-2 | large | TRBV6-2/TRBV6-3 | NA | CASSKGSGNYGYTF | TGTGCCAGCAGCAAAGGATCTGGCAACTATGGCTACACCTTC
TRBJ2-3 | NA | TRBV7-2 | TRBD2 | CASSLGGLAGASSTDTQYF | TGTGCCAGCAGCTTAGGGGGACTAGCGGGAGCCTCTAGCACAGATACGCAGTATTTT
TRBJ2-3 | few | TRBV20-1 | NA | CSPGRPNTDTQYF | TGCAGCCCAGGAAGACCTAACACAGATACGCAGTATTTT